The following is a T cell receptor (beta chain) sequence with its context. The target of this receptor is not known. Within one base of it there is no much larger clone, and no base qualities were kept. Counted from cysteine to phenylalanine, this CDR3 has 15 amino acids. The entry retains the CDR3 DNA only, 45 bases that are in frame from base 1. V is pared back by 0 bases and J by 0 bases, with 10 bases lying between the germline termini. The germline V gene specifies SGHRS as CDR1 and YFSETQ as CDR2. The sample is drawn from a study of blood T cell repertoires in COVID-19 (dated by TCRdb to the early 2020s). Concerning the study at large: Collaborator samples came from the United States, Italy and Spain and covered acute and convalescent phases of COVID-19. The material from the prospective study consisted of cDNA or gDNA derived from T cells, B-cell-depleted T cells, or PBMCs. Subjects who had been exposed to COVID-19, were actively infected with it, or had recovered from it provided the deeply sampled blood TCRbeta repertoires that made up the dataset. The repertoires were released in a freely available public database meant as a resource for research on the immune response to SARS-CoV-2. The samples were drawn from two sources: the first 160 participants of the ongoing ImmuneRACE study, and 1,000 to 1,500 subjects contributed by 6 global collaborators. Nearly every sample came with metadata listing a de-identified subject ID, COVID-19 status, age in years and sex. Where available, HLA class I and class II types were obtained from metadata supplied by the sample provider rather than from assay-based typing.

TCRbeta CDR3 regions were amplified from genomic DNA using the immunoSEQ Assay, a bias-controlled multiplex PCR. Per the source publication's procedure: The number of nucleated cells in each sample was estimated by amplification of reference gene primers within the assay. To quantify the absolute abundance of each unique TCRbeta CDR3 rearrangement, sequence reads were collapsed and filtered. For each sample, productive Simpson clonality was calculated by taking the square root of Simpson's diversity index across productive rearrangements. TCRdb's version of the immuneACCESS table is confined to in-frame rearrangements and falls short of the full clone set. An unresolved V gene accounts for under half of the shortfall where checked; the remainder is of unknown origin. V and J calls and clone size follow that table, whereas D and trimming were derived from the DNA. This sample is represented by under 250,000 clones; 65% to 90% of them were singletons. Of the sample, about 4.8% falls within the top ten clones.

The paper's findings and limits, for the study overall: The amount of clinical and demographic metadata varied by source and participant and was provided uncurated.

Collaborating institutions collected whole blood in K2EDTA tubes following their own protocols. For TCRbeta analysis, collaborators shipped samples in one of three forms: frozen whole blood, isolated PBMCs, or DNA extracted from either of those sample types. Recombination connected TRBV5-1 to TRBJ2-7; no D gene can be assigned with confidence. The origin of this receptor is a woman between 70 and 85 years old with acute or convalescent COVID-19. Sequencing used peripheral blood. The bases read TGCGCCAGCAGCTTGGGGAGTATTAGCTCCTACGAGCAGTACTTC. Translated, this is CASSLGSISSYEQYF.